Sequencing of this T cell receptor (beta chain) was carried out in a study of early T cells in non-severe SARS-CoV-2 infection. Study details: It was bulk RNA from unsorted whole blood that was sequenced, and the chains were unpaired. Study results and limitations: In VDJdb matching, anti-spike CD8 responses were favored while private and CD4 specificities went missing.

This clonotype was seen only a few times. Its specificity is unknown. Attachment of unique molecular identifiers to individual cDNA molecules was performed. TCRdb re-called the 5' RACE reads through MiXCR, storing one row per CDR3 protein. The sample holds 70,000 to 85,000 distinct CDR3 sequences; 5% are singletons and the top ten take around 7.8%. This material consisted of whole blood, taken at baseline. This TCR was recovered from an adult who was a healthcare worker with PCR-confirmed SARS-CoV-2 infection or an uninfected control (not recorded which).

The CDR3 spells CASRTSGSGGDPSEQYF. As DNA, the CDR3 is TGTGCCAGTAGGACCTCCGGCTCAGGGGGGGACCCCTCCGAGCAGTACTTC. The chain couples TRBV19 to TRBJ2-7; D might be TRBD1 or TRBD2, each matching 7 bases. V lost 6 bases, J lost 6 bases, and 27 bases lay in between. The CDR3 has 17 amino acids. CDR1 is LNHDA, CDR2 SQIVND, per germline (reference sequence).